This T cell receptor (beta chain) was sequenced in a study of radiotherapy plus CTLA-4 blockade in lung cancer. General observations from the study: Clones of tumor-derived TCRs expanded in blood after radiotherapy plus ipilimumab.

Germline CDR1 is MDHEN and CDR2 is SYDVKM. Trimming took 2 bases from V and 3 from J; bases not matched to a gene: 5. The CDR3 contains 15 residues. Worth noting for this clone: Its antigen is currently unknown.

The repertoire was sequenced with immunoSEQ multiplex PCR; TCRdb's copy has only in-frame clones and lacks some. The sample contains about 51,000 clones, roughly 77% of which appear only once. The sequencing here drew on peripheral blood, taken from a patient treated with radiotherapy plus ipilimumab. This clonotype was sampled from a human donor with non-small cell lung cancer whose response to radiotherapy plus ipilimumab could not be evaluated. The V gene is TRBV28, the J gene TRBJ2-7; 9 nucleotides align to TRBD2. The CDR3 nucleotides read TGTGCCAGCAGTTTAGTTCTAGCGGGAATCTACGAGCAGTACTTC. This sequence encodes CASSLVLAGIYEQYF.